This is a list of T cell receptor beta chains from one sample in a study of OX40 agonist ivuxolimab in advanced cancers. Profiling relied on immunoSEQ multiplex PCR, and the TCRdb table lists in-frame clones only, not all of them. The sample contains 80,000 or so clones, 80% to 90% of which appear only once. The material was CD4+ or CD8+ T cells sorted from blood, obtained in a trial of the OX40 agonist ivuxolimab. The origin of the receptors is an adult with an advanced solid tumor such as melanoma, head and neck, liver or kidney cancer. CDR3s include the opening cysteine and the closing phenylalanine or tryptophan. D genes are given only for firm matches. Expanded clones get a size class; other rows say once, few or many, or leave the size out.

TRBJ1-5	TRBV28	13	.	TRBD1	CASNIQGNQPQHF	TGTGCCAGCAACATACAGGGGAATCAGCCCCAGCATTTT
TRBJ1-1	TRBV7-2	16	once	.	CASSLAAGPGNTEAFF	TGTGCCAGCAGCTTAGCGGCGGGGCCGGGGAACACTGAAGCTTTCTTT
TRBJ1-2	TRBV9	12	once	.	CASSVSNYGYTF	TGTGCCAGCAGCGTGTCTAACTATGGCTACACCTTC
TRBJ2-3	TRBV29-1	13	.	.	CSVGRVRTDTQYF	TGCAGCGTTGGGAGGGTCCGCACAGATACGCAGTATTTT
TRBJ1-1	TRBV6-1	18	.	TRBD1	CASSEWRTGFFSSTEAFF	TGTGCCAGCAGTGAATGGCGGACAGGGTTTTTCTCGAGCACTGAAGCTTTCTTT
TRBJ2-4	TRBV11-1	15	.	TRBD1	CASSPGQPAKNIQYF	TGTGCCAGCAGCCCGGGACAGCCGGCCAAAAACATTCAGTACTTC
TRBJ2-1	TRBV5-1	17	.	TRBD2	CASSPWGGGGVQGEQFF	TGCGCCAGCAGCCCTTGGGGTGGCGGGGGGGTACAAGGAGAGCAGTTCTTC
TRBJ1-2	TRBV5-6	14	.	.	CASSGPGPTYGYTF	TGTGCCAGCAGCGGTCCGGGACCTACCTATGGCTACACCTTC
TRBJ2-1	TRBV5-6	16	.	.	CASSTDTGSRYNEQFF	TGTGCCAGCAGCACGGACACGGGGTCAAGATACAATGAGCAGTTCTTC
TRBJ2-1	TRBV11-2	13	.	.	CASSFSDTNEQFF	TGTGCCAGCAGCTTTTCGGATACCAATGAGCAGTTCTTC
TRBJ1-2	TRBV14	12	.	.	CASSQNRAGYTF	TGTGCCAGCAGCCAGAACAGGGCTGGCTACACCTTC
TRBJ2-6	TRBV6-5	15	.	TRBD1	CASSRTGTGANVLTF	TGTGCCAGCAGCCGGACAGGGACCGGGGCCAACGTCCTGACTTTC
TRBJ1-1	TRBV6-6	13	.	.	CASTPVQNTEAFF	TGTGCCAGCACCCCCGTCCAGAACACTGAAGCTTTCTTT
TRBJ2-1	TRBV9	16	.	TRBD2	CASSLTGTSAYNEQFF	TGTGCCAGCAGCCTAACCGGGACTAGCGCCTACAATGAGCAGTTCTTC
TRBJ1-4	TRBV19	18	.	.	CASSRRVSGPSVNEKLFF	TGTGCCAGTAGCCGGAGGGTGTCAGGCCCGTCCGTTAATGAAAAACTGTTTTTT
TRBJ2-3	TRBV7-9	16	.	.	CASSSRGGPLGDTQYF	TGTGCCAGCAGCTCTAGGGGGGGGCCCCTAGGTGATACGCAGTATTTT
TRBJ1-4	TRBV5-1	13	.	.	CASREGRNEKLFF	TGCGCCAGCAGGGAGGGGCGGAATGAAAAACTGTTTTTT
TRBJ1-4	TRBV5-1	14	.	.	CASSLTGANEKLFF	TGCGCCAGCAGCTTGACTGGGGCAAATGAAAAACTGTTTTTT
TRBJ2-3	TRBV5-1	11	.	.	CASSLEDTQYF	TGCGCCAGCAGCTTGGAGGATACGCAGTATTTT
TRBJ2-1	TRBV11-2	15	.	TRBD2	CASSPLRGGGNEQFF	TGTGCCAGCAGTCCCCTTCGCGGGGGGGGCAATGAGCAGTTCTTC
TRBJ2-1	TRBV10-3	11	.	.	CAISATGEQFF	TGTGCCATCAGTGCAACCGGTGAGCAGTTCTTC
TRBJ2-2	TRBV5-6	15	.	TRBD2	CASSPTSVKTGELFF	TGTGCCAGCAGCCCGACTAGCGTAAAAACCGGGGAGCTGTTTTTT
TRBJ2-2	TRBV5-4	18	.	TRBD2	CASSLASSGVANTGELFF	TGTGCCAGCAGCTTGGCCTCGAGCGGGGTAGCGAACACCGGGGAGCTGTTTTTT
TRBJ2-7	TRBV5-1	16	.	TRBD2	CASSLAGTSRPSEQYF	TGCGCCAGCAGCTTGGCGGGGACTAGTCGTCCTTCCGAGCAGTACTTC
TRBJ1-1	TRBV5-4	15	.	.	CASSLSGAQNTEAFF	TGTGCCAGCAGCTTGTCAGGGGCACAGAACACTGAAGCTTTCTTT
TRBJ2-3	TRBV20-1	11	.	TRBD2	CSANLAGVLYF	TGCAGTGCTAACCTAGCGGGAGTACTGTATTTT
TRBJ2-3	TRBV30	12	.	.	CAWSIQADTQYF	TGTGCCTGGAGTATCCAGGCAGATACGCAGTATTTT
TRBJ1-2	TRBV4-3	18	.	.	CASSQAPLVPGFNYGYTF	TGCGCCAGCAGCCAAGCGCCCCTAGTACCCGGCTTTAACTATGGCTACACCTTC
TRBJ2-1	TRBV7-2	16	once	TRBD2	CASSPRLAGKVGEQFF	TGTGCCAGCAGCCCCCGACTAGCGGGAAAAGTTGGTGAGCAGTTCTTC
TRBJ2-2	TRBV6-5	15	.	.	CASRLLALGAGELFF	TGTGCCAGCAGGCTCCTAGCGTTAGGGGCCGGGGAGCTGTTTTTT
TRBJ2-6	TRBV5-5	18	.	TRBD2	CASSLGSSGFAGANVLTF	TGTGCCAGCAGCTTGGGTTCTAGCGGGTTCGCTGGGGCCAACGTCCTGACTTTC